Following are 32 T cell receptor beta chains from one sample sequenced in a study of T cells after yellow fever vaccination. Via MiXCR, TCRdb re-called the 5' RACE reads, giving one row per CDR3 protein. This sample has approximately 340,000 distinct CDR3 sequences, with 8.7% found just once. Specimen: PBMCs, collected on the day of the first yellow fever vaccination. All receptors come from a man between 18 and 29 years old who received the YFV17D yellow fever vaccine.

This clonotype occurred a few times. This chain links TRBV27 with TRBJ1-6; 9 bases line up with TRBD1. CDR1 MNHEY and CDR2 SMNVEV come from the germline V gene (reference sequence). There are 17 residues in the CDR3. The V gene end was trimmed by 5 bases and the J gene end by 4 bases; junction bases not matched to a gene: 9. This CDR3 is CASSATGGGVYNSPLHF. In DNA form, the CDR3 reads TGTGCCAGCAGTGCGACAGGGGGAGGGGTATATAATTCACCCCTCCACTTT.

This clonotype was found many times. This sequence joins TRBV7-2 and TRBJ2-7; 7 positions match TRBD1. The CDR3 has 15 amino acids. The V segment lost 5 bases and the J segment 3 bases; nucleotides outside the gene matches: 10. Germline CDR1 is SGHTA and CDR2 is FQGNSA. The CDR3 reads CASSTTRQGNYEQYF. DNA of the CDR3: TGTGCCAGCAGCACGACCCGACAGGGAAACTACGAGCAGTACTTC.

The chain employs TRBV4-2 and TRBJ1-6, with TRBD1 matching over 9 bases. The CDR3 runs 15 residues. CDR1 LGHNA and CDR2 YNFKEQ come from the germline V gene. Germline trimming cut 3 bases from V and 8 bases from J; bases unmatched to any gene: 5. The CDR3 is CASSQRDREDSPLHF. CDR3 DNA: TGTGCCAGCAGCCAGAGGGACAGGGAGGATTCACCCCTCCACTTT.

This clonotype was recorded a few times. V and J are TRBV7-2 and TRBJ1-2; TRBD1 is a possible D gene (5 bases). The CDR3 covers 14 residues. Germline assignment: CDR1 SGHTA and CDR2 FQGNSA. The V and J ends lost 5 bases and 6 bases respectively, with 16 bases between them. CDR3 in amino acids: CASSLGTAGHGYTF. Written as DNA, the CDR3 is TGTGCCAGCAGCCTGGGGACCGCAGGGCATGGCTACACCTTC.

This clonotype was recorded a few times. The CDR3 DNA sequence: TGTGCCAGCAGCTTAGAAGTCAGGCCATCCGGGGAGCTGTTTTTT. It translates to CASSLEVRPSGELFF. V and J are TRBV7-2 and TRBJ2-2; D is unresolved. The length of the CDR3 is 15 residues. Trimming removed 1 base at V and 6 bases at J, with 12 bases between. Germline CDR1 and CDR2: SGHTA and FQGNSA.

The gene calls are TRBV7-3 and TRBJ2-1, with TRBD1 identical over 12 bases. V trimming: 5 bases; J trimming: 8 bases; junction bases outside the gene matches: 10. Germline values: CDR1 SGHTA, CDR2 FQGTGA. This CDR3 region has 16 residues. CDR3 in DNA: TGTGCCAGCAGCCCTCAGGGGGACAGGGGGCTCGATGAGCAGTTCTTC. Translated: CASSPQGDRGLDEQFF.

DNA of the CDR3: TGTGCCATCAGCGGGGGTTGGGCATACGAGCAGTACTTC. As protein: CAISGGWAYEQYF. This chain uses TRBV10-3 with TRBJ2-7; perhaps TRBD2 as D (6 bases). The CDR3 totals 13 residues. CDR1 ENHRY and CDR2 SYGVKD come from the germline V gene. V dropped 6 bases and J dropped 4 bases, with 13 bases sitting between them.

This clonotype has just a few counts. This chain uses TRBV20-1 with TRBJ1-5; D ambiguous. Between the trimmed V and J ends, which lost 2 bases and 3 bases, there was a span of 8 bases. Germline V CDR1 and CDR2: DFQATT, SNEGSKA (reference sequence). The length of the CDR3 is 13 residues. The CDR3, as DNA: TGCAGTGCTAGAAGGGATCCCAATCAGCCCCAGCATTTT. Protein: CSARRDPNQPQHF.

This rearrangement joins TRBV28 to TRBJ1-5; D remains ambiguous. V shed 6 bases and J shed 5 bases, with 11 bases lying between them. Germline CDR1 and CDR2: MDHEN and SYDVKM. The CDR3 has 13 residues. CDR3 loop: CASRRGSHQPQHF. Written as DNA, the CDR3 is TGTGCCAGCAGGCGGGGATCGCATCAGCCCCAGCATTTT.

This clonotype has a count of ten or more. The chain's CDR3 is CASSRQPVGGGALDEQFF. The CDR3 DNA reads TGTGCCAGCAGTCGGCAACCCGTCGGCGGGGGGGCCTTGGATGAGCAGTTCTTC. The genes are TRBV4-2 and TRBJ2-1; 9 positions match TRBD2. The germline gives CDR1 LGHNA, CDR2 YNFKEQ. The CDR3 is made up of 18 amino acids. V dropped 6 bases and J dropped 8; count of bases not matched to a gene: 20.

This chain joins TRBV6-1 and TRBJ1-2; 7 positions agree with TRBD1. The CDR3 covers 14 residues. Trimming at V came to 7 bases and at J to 4 bases, leaving 9 bases not matched to a gene. Per the germline V gene, CDR1 is MNHNS and CDR2 is SASEGT. The CDR3 region is CASNSKGAGYGYTF. In DNA form, the CDR3 reads TGTGCCAGCAATAGTAAGGGGGCTGGCTATGGCTACACCTTC.

This clonotype was observed at least ten times. The chain is built from TRBV20-1 and TRBJ2-7; TRBD2 agrees at 10 bases. V dropped 2 bases and J dropped 0; count of bases not matched to a gene: 1. This CDR3 region has 14 residues. Germline values: CDR1 DFQATT, CDR2 SNEGSKA (reference sequence). CDR3 residues: CSARSGGASYEQYF. The CDR3, as DNA: TGCAGTGCTAGAAGCGGGGGGGCCTCCTACGAGCAGTACTTC.

This clonotype was seen at least ten times. The chain recombines TRBV29-1 with TRBJ2-5; 7 bases map to TRBD1. CDR1 SQVTM and CDR2 ANQGSEA come from the germline V gene. This CDR3 spans 13 amino acids. J lost 4 bases, V lost 6 bases, and 8 bases had no gene match. In nucleotides, the CDR3 is TGCAGCGTCGAGGGGGCGTTGGGAGAGACCCAGTACTTC. It translates to CSVEGALGETQYF.

This rearrangement joins TRBV20-1 to TRBJ2-3; the match to TRBD2 covers 12 bases. Germline values: CDR1 DFQATT, CDR2 SNEGSKA (reference sequence). The length of the CDR3 is 15 residues. V lost 5 bases, J lost 2 bases, and 5 bases stayed unmatched. The DNA for the CDR3 is TGCAGTGCTGATCTAGCGGGGGGGCTCACAGATACGCAGTATTTT. Translating gives CSADLAGGLTDTQYF.

This clonotype was counted between two and nine times. This chain joins TRBV15 and TRBJ2-1; D is perhaps TRBD1 (6 bases). With 3 bases removed from V and 6 bases from J, the gap between germline ends came to 15 bases. Germline CDR1 and CDR2: LNHNV and YYDKDF (reference sequence). The CDR3 has 15 residues. The CDR3 DNA follows: TGTGCCACCAGCAGCGCCGGGACACCAAGCAATGAGCAGTTCTTC. Encoded protein: CATSSAGTPSNEQFF. The full variable domain, its missing parts supplied by reference TRBV15 and TRBJ2-1, is DAMVIQNPRYQVTQFGKPVTLSCSQTLNHNVMYWYQQKSSQAPKLLFHYYDKDFNNEADTPDNFQSRRPNTSFCFLDIRSPGLGDTAMYLCATSSAGTPSNEQFFGPGTRLTVL.

This clonotype was seen once. This CDR3 fails to terminate in the conserved phenylalanine or tryptophan, so it likely reflects a read error. The limits of the CDR3 on the DNA are not certain, so only TCRdb's listed CDR3 is given. This rearrangement joins TRBV6-1 to TRBJ1-4. The CDR3 is 11 residues long, counting both termini. The germline V gene has CDR1 MNHNS and CDR2 SASEGT. This CDR3 reads CASSAQRRLSL.

This clonotype was counted between two and nine times. This sequence joins TRBV30 and TRBJ2-6; D unclear. Trimming stripped 3 bases from V and 3 bases from J, with 6 bases between. CDR1 GTSNPN and CDR2 SVGIG come from the germline V gene (reference sequence). CDR3 size: 13 residues. The CDR3 DNA sequence: TGTGCCTGGAGCCGGGTTGGGGCCAACGTCCTGACTTTC. Amino acids: CAWSRVGANVLTF.

This sequence joins TRBV4-3 and TRBJ2-7; 7 bases map to TRBD1. Germline-derived CDR1 and CDR2 are LGHNA and YSLEER. The V gene end was trimmed by 0 bases and the J gene end by 1 base; junction bases not matched to a gene: 12. The CDR3 spans 18 residues. CDR3 residues: CASSQDQDRALSSYEQYV. DNA for the CDR3: TGCGCCAGCAGCCAAGACCAAGACAGGGCTCTCTCATCCTACGAGCAGTACGTC.

This clonotype was seen ten or more times. The V gene is TRBV3-1, the J gene TRBJ1-3; D call uncertain. This CDR3 contains 15 residues. Germline assignment: CDR1 LGHDT and CDR2 YNNKEL (reference sequence). The V end lost 4 bases, the J end lost 0 bases, and 10 bases lay between the germline ends. The CDR3 region is CASSLSGTSGNTIYF. CDR3 in DNA: TGTGCCAGCAGCCTTTCCGGTACCTCTGGAAACACCATATATTTT.

A few counts support this clonotype. The chain couples TRBV20-1 to TRBJ2-2, with TRBD1 matching 9 bases. This CDR3 spans 14 amino acids. The ends lost 4 bases at V and 4 bases at J; junction bases unmatched: 4. From germline, CDR1 is DFQATT and CDR2 SNEGSKA (reference sequence). Here the CDR3 reads CSAKRTGVTGELFF. CDR3 bases: TGCAGTGCTAAACGGACAGGGGTCACCGGGGAGCTGTTTTTT.

This clonotype came up a few times. This sequence joins TRBV5-4 and TRBJ1-1, with 7 bases matching TRBD1. The CDR3 covers 16 residues. Germline CDR1 reads SGHNT; CDR2 reads YYREEE (reference sequence). V shed 0 bases and J 0 bases; nucleotides not matched to a gene: 5. The CDR3 sequence is CASSLGGQQMNTEAFF. CDR3 DNA sequence: TGTGCCAGCAGCTTGGGGGGACAGCAGATGAACACTGAAGCTTTCTTT.

In this sample, this clonotype turned up many times. The chain recombines TRBV24-1 with TRBJ2-5; D tentatively reads TRBD1 or TRBD2 (5 bases each). Trimming pared 4 bases from V and 2 bases from J, leaving 10 bases between. Per the germline V gene, CDR1 is KGHDR and CDR2 is SFDVKD. There are 14 residues in the CDR3. Written as DNA, the CDR3 is TGTGCCACCAGTGAGGCCGGGACGCAAGAGACCCAGTACTTC. Protein sequence: CATSEAGTQETQYF.

This clonotype has a handful of counts. J is TRBJ1-2 and V is TRBV6-6; D call uncertain. The CDR3 is 12 residues long. Trimming left V 2 bases short and J 1 base short, with 2 bases between. Per the germline V gene, CDR1 is MNHNY and CDR2 is SVGAGI (reference sequence). The CDR3: CASSYLNYGYTF. The CDR3 DNA reads as TGTGCCAGCAGTTACCTTAACTATGGCTACACCTTC.

A few counts support this clonotype. The chain has TRBV12-3 or TRBV12-4 and TRBJ1-5, with 10 bases fitting TRBD1. CDR3 length: 14 amino acids. V lost 5 bases and J lost 6; bases outside the gene matches: 4. The CDR3 sequence is CASSPTGGLQPQHF. The CDR3 nucleotides are TGTGCCAGCAGTCCGACAGGGGGCCTTCAGCCCCAGCATTTT.

This clonotype was recorded a few times. V usage is TRBV4-3 and J usage is TRBJ2-5, with TRBD1 matching 7 bases. The CDR3 contains 14 residues. CDR1 is LGHNA and CDR2 is YSLEER in the germline V gene. V lost 3 bases and J lost 4; bases outside the gene matches: 5. CDR3 in amino acids: CASSQNRGLETQYF. The CDR3 DNA is TGCGCCAGCAGCCAGAACAGGGGTTTAGAGACCCAGTACTTC.

This clonotype was seen more than once but under ten times. This rearrangement joins TRBV12-3 or TRBV12-4 to TRBJ2-7; the D is unclear. The CDR3 loop spans 13 amino acids. V gave up 1 base and J gave up 6 bases, with 10 bases separating them. CDR3 nucleotides: TGTGCCAGCAGTTTAGTCGGTCGATCCGAGCAGTACGTC. It is translated as CASSLVGRSEQYV.

This clonotype was picked up a small number of times. This chain uses TRBV3-1 with TRBJ1-3; D unresolved. V lost 4 bases to trimming and J lost 0 bases, with 13 bases between them. CDR1 is LGHDT, CDR2 YNNKEL, per germline (reference sequence). The CDR3 length is 16 residues. Here the CDR3 reads CASSPMLRFSGNTIYF. Here the CDR3 DNA reads TGTGCCAGCAGCCCCATGCTCAGATTCTCTGGAAACACCATATATTTT. Variable domain in full (rest from reference TRBV3-1 and TRBJ1-3): DTAVSQTPKYLVTQMGNDKSIKCEQNLGHDTMYWYKQDSKKFLKIMFSYNNKELIINETVPNRFSPKSPDKAHLNLHINSLELGDSAVYFCASSPMLRFSGNTIYFGEGSWLTVV.

The chain has TRBV20-1 and TRBJ2-7; 12 positions match TRBD2. Germline CDR1 reads DFQATT; CDR2 reads SNEGSKA (reference sequence). The CDR3 loop spans 16 amino acids. V trimming: 5 bases; J trimming: 0 bases; junction bases outside the gene matches: 8. CDR3 loop: CSARPRLAGASYEQYV. The CDR3 DNA reads as TGCAGTGCTCGTCCACGACTAGCGGGGGCCTCCTACGAGCAGTACGTC.

The chain has TRBV6-5 and TRBJ2-7; D is unresolved. V was trimmed by 3 bases and J by 7 bases, leaving 19 bases between them. This CDR3 is 15 amino acids long. Germline V gene sequence: CDR1 MNHEY, CDR2 SVGAGI. CDR3 in amino acids: CASSYDFLDRREQYF. CDR3 DNA sequence: TGTGCCAGCAGTTATGACTTCTTGGACCGTCGGGAGCAGTACTTC.

This clonotype was detected ten times or more. The gene calls are TRBV5-6 and TRBJ1-6; TRBD1 matches 7 bases. From germline, CDR1 is SGHDT and CDR2 YYEEEE. V shed 2 bases and J 11 bases; nucleotides not matched to a gene: 4. The CDR3 spans 13 residues. In nucleotides, the CDR3 is TGTGCCAGCAGCTTTGGGACAGATACACCCCTCCACTTT. Protein: CASSFGTDTPLHF. The variable domain in full, with the rest retrieved from reference TRBV5-6 and TRBJ1-6, is DAGVTQSPTHLIKTRGQQVTLRCSPKSGHDTVSWYQQALGQGPQFIFQYYEEEERQRGNFPDRFSGHQFPNYSSELNVNALLLGDSALYLCASSFGTDTPLHFGNGTRLTVT.

The gene calls are TRBV6-2 or TRBV6-3 and TRBJ2-2; D remains unclear. This CDR3 spans 12 amino acids. V dropped 4 bases and J dropped 8 bases, with 8 bases sitting between them. Germline values: CDR1 MNHEY, CDR2 SVGEGT. DNA of the CDR3: TGTGCCAGCAGTTCTCCGACGGGGGAGCTGTTTTTT. This sequence encodes CASSSPTGELFF.

This chain joins TRBV7-9 and TRBJ1-4; perhaps TRBD1 as D (5 bases). Trimming pared 5 bases from V and 3 bases from J, leaving 16 bases between. Germline CDR1 SEHNR, CDR2 FQNEAQ (reference sequence). The CDR3 extends over 16 amino acids. The CDR3 reads CASSRRKVGANEKLFF. For the CDR3, the DNA is TGTGCCAGCAGCCGCAGAAAAGTGGGGGCTAATGAAAAACTGTTTTTT.